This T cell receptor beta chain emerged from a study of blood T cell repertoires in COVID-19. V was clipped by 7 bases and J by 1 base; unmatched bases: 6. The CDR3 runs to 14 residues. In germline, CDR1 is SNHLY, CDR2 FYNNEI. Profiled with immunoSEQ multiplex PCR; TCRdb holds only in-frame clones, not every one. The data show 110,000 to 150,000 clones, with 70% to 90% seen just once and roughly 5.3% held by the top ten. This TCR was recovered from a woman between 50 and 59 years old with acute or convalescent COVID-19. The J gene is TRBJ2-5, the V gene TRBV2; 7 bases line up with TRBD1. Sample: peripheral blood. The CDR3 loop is CASNSDRVQETQYF. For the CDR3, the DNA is TGTGCCAGCAACTCCGACAGGGTCCAAGAGACCCAGTACTTC.